Reported below is one TCR beta chain. The CDR3 extends over 16 amino acids. Germline assignment: CDR1 KGHDR and CDR2 SFDVKD. The J segment lost 5 bases and the V segment lost 0 bases, leaving 6 bases of the junction unmatched. This sample is drawn from a study of blood T cell repertoires in COVID-19. Assay used: immunoSEQ multiplex PCR; TCRdb lists only in-frame clones, some missing. The table includes tens of thousands of clones, about four fifths detected once. The V gene is TRBV24-1, the J gene TRBJ1-1; 9 nucleotides align to TRBD1. The source material was peripheral blood. The sequence derives from an older woman with acute or convalescent COVID-19. CDR3 region: CATSDLLRDRDTEAFF. The CDR3 region has the DNA TGTGCCACCAGTGATTTGCTCAGGGACAGGGATACTGAAGCTTTCTTT.